This entry lists 11 T cell receptor beta chains sequenced from one sample in a study of shared clonotypes between healthy human individuals. Selected positively for CCR7 and CD45RO-negative, naive CD8 cells excluded terminally differentiated effector memory CD45RA+ cells. Data came from immunoSEQ multiplex PCR; TCRdb stores just in-frame clones and leaves some out. Of roughly 850,000 clones listed, around 96% were seen once; the top ten hold under 0.3%. Sequencing was performed on naive CD8+ T cells sorted from blood. The origin of the receptors is a young man in good health.

The chain uses TRBV5-6 and TRBJ1-1; D is possibly TRBD1 (5 bases). The V end lost 4 bases, the J end lost 5 bases, and 18 bases lay between the germline ends. CDR1 and CDR2 from the germline V gene are SGHDT and YYEEEE. The CDR3 sequence is 15 residues long. The CDR3 DNA is TGTGCCAGCAGCCCAAGGTCGGCAGGGTGGACTGAAGCTTTCTTT. It is translated as CASSPRSAGWTEAFF.

V gene TRBV10-3 combines with J gene TRBJ1-1; 7 nucleotides line up with TRBD1. Germline CDR1 and CDR2: ENHRY and SYGVKD. This CDR3 has 17 amino acids. V lost 6 bases and J lost 0; bases outside the gene matches: 13. The CDR3 DNA reads TGTGCCATCAGCACCCCCATAGGGGACAGTTTGAACACTGAAGCTTTCTTT. Protein product: CAISTPIGDSLNTEAFF.

The V gene is TRBV5-1, the J gene TRBJ1-1; TRBD1 matches 7 bases. J was trimmed by 1 base and V by 4 bases; bases with no gene match: 10. The CDR3 sequence is 16 residues long. CDR1 is SGHRS, CDR2 YFSETQ, per germline. DNA for the CDR3: TGCGCCAGCAGCGCAGAACAGGGGCTCCCGAACACTGAAGCTTTCTTT. Its protein product is CASSAEQGLPNTEAFF.

This rearrangement joins TRBV5-6 to TRBJ2-2; D is unresolved. This CDR3 region has 12 residues. With 5 bases removed from V and 6 bases from J, the gap between germline ends came to 8 bases. The germline V gene has CDR1 SGHDT and CDR2 YYEEEE. This chain's CDR3 is CASRVRAGELFF. In DNA form, the CDR3 reads TGTGCCAGCAGGGTGCGCGCCGGGGAGCTGTTTTTT.

The V gene is TRBV28, the J gene TRBJ2-2; D may correspond to TRBD1 or TRBD2 (5 bases each). Germline values: CDR1 MDHEN, CDR2 SYDVKM. V lost 8 bases and J lost 3, with 22 bases in between. The CDR3 totals 17 residues. CDR3 bases: TGTGCCAGCCGCTTGGTTCGTGGGGCAGCGGACACCGGGGAGCTGTTTTTT. Its translation is CASRLVRGAADTGELFF.

V and J are TRBV19 and TRBJ1-1, with no clear D. Germline CDR1 is LNHDA and CDR2 is SQIVND (reference sequence). CDR3 size: 12 residues. Deletions cut 5 bases from V and 5 bases from J, with 9 bases between. Here the CDR3 DNA reads TGTGCCAGTAGTGTCCCCGCGACTGAAGCTTTCTTT. It translates to CASSVPATEAFF.

The chain joins TRBV12-5 to TRBJ2-5; D is possibly TRBD1 (5 bases). The CDR3 is 15 residues long. CDR1 is LGHNT and CDR2 is FRNRAP in the germline V gene. The V end was cut by 10 bases, the J end by 9 bases, with 27 bases between. CDR3 sequence (DNA): TGTGCTACCCGCCGGGCCCATCAGACCCTCAGGGCCCAGTACTTC. Translating it yields CATRRAHQTLRAQYF.

The chain combines TRBV15 with TRBJ1-5, with 8 positions matching TRBD1. Per the germline V gene, CDR1 is LNHNV and CDR2 is YYDKDF (reference sequence). This CDR3 contains 13 residues. Losses at the gene ends were 5 bases for V and 8 bases for J; bases not matched to a gene: 5. The CDR3 is CATSGDRGKPQHF. The CDR3 nucleotides are TGTGCCACCAGCGGCGACAGGGGTAAGCCCCAGCATTTT.

The J gene is TRBJ2-2, the V gene TRBV27, with 13 bases matching TRBD2. The CDR3 length is 15 residues. Germline V gives CDR1 MNHEY, CDR2 SMNVEV (reference sequence). V was pared by 5 bases and J by 6 bases, with 3 bases of the junction left unmatched. DNA for the CDR3: TGTGCCAGCAGTATAGGACTAGCGGGAGCCGGGGAGCTGTTTTTT. It codes for CASSIGLAGAGELFF.

This chain joins TRBV29-1 and TRBJ1-2, with 9 bases aligning to TRBD1. V was pared by 8 bases and J by 3 bases, with 7 bases of the junction left unmatched. Germline CDR1 is SQVTM and CDR2 is ANQGSEA. The CDR3 has 13 residues. For the CDR3, the DNA is TGCAGCACCACAGGGGGCGCTTACTATGGCTACACCTTC. As protein: CSTTGGAYYGYTF.

The V and J genes are TRBV7-8 and TRBJ2-2; D might be TRBD2 (6 bases). Germline values: CDR1 SGHVS, CDR2 FQNEAQ. V was trimmed by 1 base and J by 0 bases, leaving 12 bases between them. The CDR3 totals 17 residues. CDR3 protein: CASSLVVAATNTGELFF. The CDR3 DNA reads as TGTGCCAGCAGCTTAGTGGTAGCGGCTACGAACACCGGGGAGCTGTTTTTT.